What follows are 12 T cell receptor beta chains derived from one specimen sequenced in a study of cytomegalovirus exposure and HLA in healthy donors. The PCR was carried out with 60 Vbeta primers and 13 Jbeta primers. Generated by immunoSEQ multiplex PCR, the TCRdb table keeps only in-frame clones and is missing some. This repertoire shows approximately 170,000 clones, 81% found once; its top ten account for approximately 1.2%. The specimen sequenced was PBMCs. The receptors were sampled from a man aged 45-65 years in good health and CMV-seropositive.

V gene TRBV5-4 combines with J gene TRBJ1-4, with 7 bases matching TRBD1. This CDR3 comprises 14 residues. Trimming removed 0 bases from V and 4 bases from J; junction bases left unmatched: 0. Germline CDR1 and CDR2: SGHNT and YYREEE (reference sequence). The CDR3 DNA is TGTGCCAGCAGCTTGGGACAGGGTAATGAAAAACTGTTTTTT. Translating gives CASSLGQGNEKLFF. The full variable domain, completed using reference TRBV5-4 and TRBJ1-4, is ETGVTQSPTHLIKTRGQQVTLRCSSQSGHNTVSWYQQALGQGPQFIFQYYREEENGRGNFPPRFSGLQFPNYSSELNVNALELDDSALYLCASSLGQGNEKLFFGSGTQLSVL.

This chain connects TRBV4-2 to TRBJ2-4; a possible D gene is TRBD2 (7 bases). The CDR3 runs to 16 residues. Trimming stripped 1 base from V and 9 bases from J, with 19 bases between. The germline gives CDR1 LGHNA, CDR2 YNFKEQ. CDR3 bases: TGTGCCAGCAGCCAAGCGGGACCAAGGGGAGGGGGCATTCAGTACTTC. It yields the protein CASSQAGPRGGGIQYF.

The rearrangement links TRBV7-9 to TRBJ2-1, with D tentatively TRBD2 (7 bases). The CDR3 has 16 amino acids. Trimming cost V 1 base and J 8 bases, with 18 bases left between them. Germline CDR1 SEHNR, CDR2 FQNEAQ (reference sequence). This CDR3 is CASSLGGGRETHEQFF. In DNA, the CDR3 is TGTGCCAGCAGCTTAGGTGGGGGGCGGGAGACCCATGAGCAGTTCTTC. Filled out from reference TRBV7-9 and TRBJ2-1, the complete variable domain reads DTGVSQNPRHKITKRGQNVTFRCDPISEHNRLYWYRQTLGQGPEFLTYFQNEAQLEKSRLLSDRFSAERPKGSFSTLEIQRTEQGDSAMYLCASSLGGGRETHEQFFGPGTRLTVL.

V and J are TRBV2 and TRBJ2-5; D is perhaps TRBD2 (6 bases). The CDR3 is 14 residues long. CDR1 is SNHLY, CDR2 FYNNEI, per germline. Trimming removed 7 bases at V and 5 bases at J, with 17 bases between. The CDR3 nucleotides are TGTGCCAGCACGACACGGAGGGTACGTGAGACCCAGTACTTC. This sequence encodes CASTTRRVRETQYF.

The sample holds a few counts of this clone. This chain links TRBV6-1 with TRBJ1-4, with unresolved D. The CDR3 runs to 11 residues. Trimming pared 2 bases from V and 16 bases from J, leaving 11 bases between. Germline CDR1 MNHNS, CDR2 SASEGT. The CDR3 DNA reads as TGTGCCAGCAGTGAAAACGGAGGGAGGTTTTTT. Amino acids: CASSENGGRFF.

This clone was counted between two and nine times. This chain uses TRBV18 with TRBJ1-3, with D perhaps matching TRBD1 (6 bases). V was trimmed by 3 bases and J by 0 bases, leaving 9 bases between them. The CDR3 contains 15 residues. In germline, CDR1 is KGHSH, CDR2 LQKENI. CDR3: CASSPDRFSGNTIYF. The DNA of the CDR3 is TGTGCCAGCTCACCCGACAGGTTCTCTGGAAACACCATATATTTT.

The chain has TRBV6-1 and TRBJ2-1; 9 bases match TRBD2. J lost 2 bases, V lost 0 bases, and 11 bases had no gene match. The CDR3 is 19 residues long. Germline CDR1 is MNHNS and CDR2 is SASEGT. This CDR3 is CASSEARLAVLLPYNEQFF. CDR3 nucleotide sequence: TGTGCCAGCAGTGAAGCGAGACTAGCGGTCCTCCTCCCCTACAATGAGCAGTTCTTC.

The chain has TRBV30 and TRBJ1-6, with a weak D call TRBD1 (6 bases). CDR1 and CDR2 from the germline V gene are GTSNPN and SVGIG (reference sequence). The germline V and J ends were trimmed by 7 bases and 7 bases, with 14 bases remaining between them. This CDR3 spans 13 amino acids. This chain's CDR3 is CASSRGHNSPLHF. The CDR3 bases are TGTGCCTCGTCTCGGGGACACAATTCACCCCTCCACTTT.

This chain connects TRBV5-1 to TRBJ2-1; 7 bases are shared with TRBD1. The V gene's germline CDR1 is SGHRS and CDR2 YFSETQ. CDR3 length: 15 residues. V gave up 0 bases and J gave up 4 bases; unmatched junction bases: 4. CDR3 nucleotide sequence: TGCGCCAGCAGCTTGGTCAAACAGGGGTACAATGAGCAGTTCTTC. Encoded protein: CASSLVKQGYNEQFF.

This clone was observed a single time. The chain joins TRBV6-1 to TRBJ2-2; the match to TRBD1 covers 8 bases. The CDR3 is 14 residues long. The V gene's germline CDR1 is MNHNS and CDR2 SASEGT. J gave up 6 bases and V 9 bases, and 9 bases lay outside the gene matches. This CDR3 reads CASGQGAFPGELFF. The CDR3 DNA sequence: TGTGCCAGTGGGCAGGGGGCTTTCCCCGGGGAGCTGTTTTTT.

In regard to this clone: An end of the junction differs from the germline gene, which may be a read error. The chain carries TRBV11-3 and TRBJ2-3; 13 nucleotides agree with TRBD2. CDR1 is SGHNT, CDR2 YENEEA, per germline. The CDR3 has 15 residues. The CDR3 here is CANSQGLAGSDTQYF. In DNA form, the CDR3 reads TGTGCCAACAGCCAGGGACTAGCGGGATCAGATACGCAGTATTTT.

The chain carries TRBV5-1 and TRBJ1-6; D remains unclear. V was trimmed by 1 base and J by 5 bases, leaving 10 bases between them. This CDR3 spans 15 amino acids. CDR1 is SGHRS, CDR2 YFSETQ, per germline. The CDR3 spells CASSLLGLDNSPLHF. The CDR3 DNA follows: TGCGCCAGCAGCTTGTTAGGACTCGATAATTCACCCCTCCACTTT.